This record covers a single T cell receptor (beta chain). Its antigen is not known. Each donor's blood draw was around 10 milliliters of peripheral blood. Per-sample PBMC isolation yielded at least 6.5 million cells. The data are from a study of blood T cells in healthy people across ages. Study-wide points: Older individuals had lower TCR beta diversity per million T cells (the decline was roughly linear).

A J-beta primer mix and a sample-barcoded 5' primer were used in a second PCR of roughly 6 to 11 cycles. Individual samples furnished no less than 2.5 million CDR3-containing paired-end reads apiece. TCRdb reanalysed the 5' RACE reads using MiXCR and keeps one entry per CDR3 protein. Of 790,000 or so distinct CDR3 sequences listed, about 42% are singletons. This clonotype was sampled from a man older than 75 in good health. Sequencing used blood.

Here the CDR3 DNA reads TGTGCCAGCAGCTTAGCTCCTAGCGGGAGACTCTACAATGAGCAGTTCTTC. Protein product: CASSLAPSGRLYNEQFF. The V gene is TRBV7-2, the J gene TRBJ2-1, with 10 bases that match TRBD2. Losses at the gene ends were 0 bases for V and 3 bases for J; bases not matched to a gene: 5. Germline CDR1 SGHTA, CDR2 FQGNSA. CDR3 length: 17 amino acids.